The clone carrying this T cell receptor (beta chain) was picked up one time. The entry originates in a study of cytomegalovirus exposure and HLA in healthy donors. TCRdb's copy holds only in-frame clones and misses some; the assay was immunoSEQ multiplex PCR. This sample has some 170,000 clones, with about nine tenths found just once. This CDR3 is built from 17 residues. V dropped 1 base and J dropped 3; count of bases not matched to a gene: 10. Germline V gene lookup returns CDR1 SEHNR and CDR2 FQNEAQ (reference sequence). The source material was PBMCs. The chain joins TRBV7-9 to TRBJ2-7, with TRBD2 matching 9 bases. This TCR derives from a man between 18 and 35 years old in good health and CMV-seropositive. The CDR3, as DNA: TGTGCCAGCAGCTTAGTTGGTAGCGGGGGAAGAAACTACGAGCAGTACTTC. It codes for CASSLVGSGGRNYEQYF.